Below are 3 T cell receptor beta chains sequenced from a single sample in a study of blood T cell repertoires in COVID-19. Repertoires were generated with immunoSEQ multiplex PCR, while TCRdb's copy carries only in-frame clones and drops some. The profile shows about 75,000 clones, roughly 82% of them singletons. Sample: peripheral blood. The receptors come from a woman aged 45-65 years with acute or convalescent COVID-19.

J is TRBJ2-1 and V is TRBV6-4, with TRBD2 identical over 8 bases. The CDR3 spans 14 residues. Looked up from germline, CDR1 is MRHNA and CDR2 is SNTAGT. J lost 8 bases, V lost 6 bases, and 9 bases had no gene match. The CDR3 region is CASRAGLEVHEQFF. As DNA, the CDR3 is TGTGCCAGCAGGGCGGGACTAGAGGTCCATGAGCAGTTCTTC.

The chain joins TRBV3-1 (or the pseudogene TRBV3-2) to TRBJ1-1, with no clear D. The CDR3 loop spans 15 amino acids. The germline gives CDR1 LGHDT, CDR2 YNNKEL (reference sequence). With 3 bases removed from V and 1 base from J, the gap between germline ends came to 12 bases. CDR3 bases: TGTGCCAGCAGCCACAACCCGGCGGGGAACACTGAAGCTTTCTTT. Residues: CASSHNPAGNTEAFF.

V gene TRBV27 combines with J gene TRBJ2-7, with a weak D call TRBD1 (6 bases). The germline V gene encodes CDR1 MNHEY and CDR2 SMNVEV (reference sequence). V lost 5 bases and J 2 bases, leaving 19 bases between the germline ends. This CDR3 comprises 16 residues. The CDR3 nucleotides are TGTGCCAGCAGTATTTACCGGGACAACGAAACCTACGAGCAGTACTTC. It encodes CASSIYRDNETYEQYF.